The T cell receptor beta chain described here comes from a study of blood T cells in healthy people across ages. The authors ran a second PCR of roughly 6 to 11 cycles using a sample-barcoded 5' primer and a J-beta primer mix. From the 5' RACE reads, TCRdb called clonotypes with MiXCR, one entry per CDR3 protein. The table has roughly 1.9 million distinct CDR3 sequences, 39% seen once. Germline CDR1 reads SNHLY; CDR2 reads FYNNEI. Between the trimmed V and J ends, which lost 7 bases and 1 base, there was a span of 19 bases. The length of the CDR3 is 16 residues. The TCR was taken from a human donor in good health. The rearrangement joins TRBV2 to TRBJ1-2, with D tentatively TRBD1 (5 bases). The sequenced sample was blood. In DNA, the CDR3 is TGTGCCAGCATGAGGGACGGCGGTATTAATAACTATGGCTACACCTTC. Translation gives CASMRDGGINNYGYTF.